A single sample is the source of the 19 T cell receptor beta chains below, sequenced in a study of cytomegalovirus exposure and HLA in healthy donors. The PCR was carried out with 60 Vbeta primers and 13 Jbeta primers. Sequencing was performed with immunoSEQ multiplex PCR; in TCRdb, only in-frame clones are kept and a portion is missing. This sample yields about 140,000 clones, of which around 75% are seen a single time; 1.5% to 2% belongs to the top ten. The specimen sequenced was PBMCs. These receptors were collected from a woman aged 25-40 years in good health and CMV-seronegative.

The chain is built from TRBV10-3 and TRBJ2-1, with TRBD2 identical over 13 bases. Losses at the gene ends were 4 bases for V and 0 bases for J; bases not matched to a gene: 6. The CDR3 loop spans 18 amino acids. The germline V gene encodes CDR1 ENHRY and CDR2 SYGVKD. In nucleotides, the CDR3 is TGTGCCATCAGTGTTGAACTAGCGGGGGGGAGCTCCTACAATGAGCAGTTCTTC. This codes for CAISVELAGGSSYNEQFF.

The CDR3 region has the DNA TGCGCCAGCAGCTTGGGCCCCCGGGGGGACACCATATATTTT. Translation: CASSLGPRGDTIYF. The chain recombines TRBV5-1 with TRBJ1-3; weak D call: TRBD1 (5 bases). The V gene's germline CDR1 is SGHRS and CDR2 YFSETQ. Trimming cost V 0 bases and J 8 bases, with 12 bases left between them. The CDR3 sequence is 14 residues long.

V is TRBV11-2 and J is TRBJ2-1, with D possibly being TRBD2 (6 bases). The length of the CDR3 is 15 residues. Germline V gene sequence: CDR1 SGHAT, CDR2 FQNNGV. V was cut by 5 bases and J by 7 bases, with 18 bases left in between. CDR3 bases: TGTGCCAGCAGCCAATCGAACCTAGCGCGGAATGAGCAGTTCTTC. Its protein product is CASSQSNLARNEQFF.

The chain links TRBV7-8 to TRBJ2-1; unclear D gene. V shed 5 bases and J shed 5 bases, with 7 bases lying between them. Germline loops: CDR1 SGHVS, CDR2 FQNEAQ. CDR3 length: 12 amino acids. The CDR3: CASSPEHNEQFF. The CDR3 DNA reads TGTGCCAGCAGCCCGGAGCACAATGAGCAGTTCTTC.

The chain uses TRBV5-4 and TRBJ2-5, with 7 bases that match TRBD2. This CDR3 region has 16 residues. J gave up 6 bases and V 4 bases, and 15 bases lay outside the gene matches. CDR1 is SGHNT and CDR2 is YYREEE in the germline V gene (reference sequence). The CDR3 sequence: CASSPRERVKDKTQYF. CDR3 DNA: TGTGCCAGCAGCCCGCGGGAGCGGGTGAAAGATAAGACCCAGTACTTC. Supplemented by reference TRBV5-4 and TRBJ2-5, the full variable domain reads ETGVTQSPTHLIKTRGQQVTLRCSSQSGHNTVSWYQQALGQGPQFIFQYYREEENGRGNFPPRFSGLQFPNYSSELNVNALELDDSALYLCASSPRERVKDKTQYFGPGTRLLVL.

The chain links TRBV20-1 to TRBJ2-1; D gene uncertain. Trimming shortened V by 7 bases and J by 5 bases, and 9 bases separated the two germline ends. This CDR3 comprises 11 residues. CDR1 and CDR2 (germline): DFQATT, SNEGSKA (reference sequence). DNA of the CDR3: TGCAGTGGAGACAACAACAATGAGCAGTTCTTC. Protein sequence: CSGDNNNEQFF.

This clone was detected a few times. The chain recombines TRBV6-5 with TRBJ1-5; D unclear. With 0 bases removed from V and 4 bases from J, the gap between germline ends came to 4 bases. Germline CDR1 reads MNHEY; CDR2 reads SVGAGI. The CDR3 totals 13 residues. The CDR3 reads CASSYSSNQPQHF. CDR3 DNA sequence: TGTGCCAGCAGTTACTCGAGTAATCAGCCCCAGCATTTT.

The chain has TRBV29-1 and TRBJ1-1, with TRBD1 identical over 7 bases. Germline lookup yields CDR1 SQVTM and CDR2 ANQGSEA. The CDR3 length is 12 residues. The J segment lost 4 bases and the V segment lost 4 bases, leaving 3 bases of the junction unmatched. Here the CDR3 DNA reads TGCAGCGTTGTGACAGGGCGCACTGAAGCTTTCTTT. It specifies CSVVTGRTEAFF.

The J gene is TRBJ2-5, the V gene TRBV6-7, with unresolved D. TRBV6-7 is an open reading frame whose function is uncertain. This CDR3 region has 11 residues. V lost 6 bases to trimming and J lost 5 bases, with 7 bases between them. This CDR3 reads CASSPTETQYF. The DNA for the CDR3 is TGTGCCAGCAGCCCTACGGAGACCCAGTACTTC.

This clone occurred once. J is TRBJ2-5 and V is TRBV5-1, with D possibly being TRBD1 (7 bases). Looked up from germline, CDR1 is SGHRS and CDR2 is YFSETQ. This CDR3 comprises 13 residues. V lost 4 bases to trimming and J lost 3 bases, with 10 bases between them. The CDR3 here is CASSRGTEETQYF. As DNA, the CDR3 is TGCGCCAGCAGCCGCGGGACAGAAGAGACCCAGTACTTC.

For this clone: A junction boundary mismatches the germline segment, possibly from a read error. The rearrangement joins TRBV7-9 to TRBJ1-2; D may be TRBD1 (5 bases). Per germline, CDR1 SEHNR and CDR2 FQNEAQ (reference sequence). The CDR3 contains 12 residues. In DNA, the CDR3 is TGTTCCAGCAGCTTAGAGGGGCTCGGCTACACCTTC. It translates to CSSSLEGLGYTF.

The chain couples TRBV6-4 to TRBJ1-3, with TRBD1 matching over 10 bases. The CDR3 runs to 18 residues. CDR1 is MRHNA and CDR2 is SNTAGT in the germline V gene. The V segment lost 4 bases and the J segment 0 bases; nucleotides outside the gene matches: 9. CDR3 in amino acids: CASSAPGTGENSGNTIYF. The CDR3 DNA reads as TGTGCCAGCAGTGCCCCAGGGACAGGGGAAAACTCTGGAAACACCATATATTTT.

The chain has TRBV6-1 and TRBJ1-6; no definite D call. Trimming took off 5 bases at V and 7 bases at J, with 15 bases between the two ends. The germline V gene encodes CDR1 MNHNS and CDR2 SASEGT. The CDR3 consists of 15 residues. CDR3 DNA: TGTGCCAGCAGTCAAGGGAGATTTCGAAATTCACCCCTCCACTTT. Protein: CASSQGRFRNSPLHF.

The rearrangement joins TRBV28 to TRBJ2-5; no definite D call. The germline V gene has CDR1 MDHEN and CDR2 SYDVKM. This CDR3 contains 13 residues. The V and J ends lost 3 bases and 2 bases respectively, with 7 bases between them. The CDR3 DNA reads as TGTGCCAGCAGTTTTGTATCTCAAGAGACCCAGTACTTC. Translated: CASSFVSQETQYF.

This clone appeared once. The V and J genes are TRBV19 and TRBJ1-2, with a tentative D call TRBD1 (6 bases). V was pared by 11 bases and J by 8 bases, with 15 bases between. Germline CDR1 and CDR2: LNHDA and SQIVND (reference sequence). CDR3 length: 11 amino acids. CDR3 region: CAGRLGGGYTF. CDR3 in DNA: TGTGCCGGACGATTAGGGGGAGGCTACACCTTC.

This chain joins TRBV7-2 and TRBJ1-1; TRBD1 agrees at 7 bases. The CDR3 sequence is 14 residues long. Germline CDR1 SGHTA, CDR2 FQGNSA. The junction had 9 bases not matched to a gene; V was cut back by 5 bases and J by 6 bases. Here the CDR3 DNA reads TGTGCCAGCAGCGTACAGGGGAGCAAACCTGAAGCTTTCTTT. Protein: CASSVQGSKPEAFF.

The chain combines TRBV14 with TRBJ2-3; D is uncertain. Looked up from germline, CDR1 is SGHDN and CDR2 is FVKESK. Trimming stripped 4 bases from V and 10 bases from J, with 15 bases between. The CDR3 is 13 amino acids. The CDR3 is CASSRLNAGSQYF. CDR3 nucleotide sequence: TGTGCCAGCAGCCGATTAAATGCCGGGTCGCAGTATTTT.

The chain is built from TRBV28 and TRBJ2-1; 8 bases agree with TRBD2. V was pared by 0 bases and J by 6 bases, with 7 bases of the junction left unmatched. Germline CDR1 reads MDHEN; CDR2 reads SYDVKM. The CDR3 runs 16 residues. The CDR3 DNA reads as TGTGCCAGCAGTTTATGGGGTAGCGGGATCGGCAATGAGCAGTTCTTC. This codes for CASSLWGSGIGNEQFF.

J is TRBJ2-5 and V is TRBV30; TRBD2 matches at 11 bases. The germline CDR1 and CDR2 sequences are GTSNPN and SVGIG (reference sequence). Trimming removed 5 bases from V and 3 bases from J; junction bases left unmatched: 5. The CDR3 consists of 14 residues. Written as DNA, the CDR3 is TGTGCCTGGGGGCTGGGACTAGCGGAAGAGACCCAGTACTTC. Translated: CAWGLGLAEETQYF.